This TCR beta chain was captured in a study of blood T cell repertoires in COVID-19. The repertoire was sequenced with immunoSEQ multiplex PCR; TCRdb's copy has only in-frame clones and lacks some. Of fewer than 200,000 clones listed, 85% were seen once; the top ten hold around 8.4%. The CDR3 length is 14 residues. V shed 4 bases, J shed 4 bases, and the junction held 7 bases outside the gene matches. Looked up from germline, CDR1 is SGHRS and CDR2 is YFSETQ. This TCR came from a woman of 80 years or more with COVID-19, enrolled during active disease. Specimen: peripheral blood. The rearrangement uses TRBV5-1 and TRBJ1-1; 7 bases line up with TRBD1. CDR3 coding DNA: TGCGCCAGCAGCGCCAATACAGGGGCCACTGAAGCTTTCTTT. It is translated as CASSANTGATEAFF. The complete variable domain, with remaining parts taken from reference TRBV5-1 and TRBJ1-1, reads KAGVTQTPRYLIKTRGQQVTLSCSPISGHRSVSWYQQTPGQGLQFLFEYFSETQRNKGNFPGRFSGRQFSNSRSEMNVSTLELGDSALYLCASSANTGATEAFFGQGTRLTVV.